This TCR beta chain came from a study of T cell responses to AZD1222 COVID-19 vaccine. Study-level results: Repertoire sampling happened only post peak T cell response. Baseline serology detected seropositivity in only a handful of AZD1222 recipients. Nearly half of the spike-specific TCRs reportedly recognize variant regions that carry no mutations. Clonal diversity was possibly underestimated, and white British individuals and females predominated among donors.

Only in-frame clones appear in the TCRdb table, and some are missing; sequencing was by immunoSEQ multiplex PCR. The table lists 120,000 or so clones, roughly 91% of them singletons, with under 3.5% in the top ten. This CDR3 spans 15 amino acids. The junction had 10 bases not matched to a gene; V was cut back by 4 bases and J by 6 bases. Germline loops: CDR1 SGHDN, CDR2 FVKESK. Concerning this clone itself: Its antigen is not identified.

This chain connects TRBV14 to TRBJ2-7; 9 bases align to TRBD2. This TCR was recovered from an adult in good health. Sequencing was performed on peripheral blood, taken on day 0 of AZD1222 vaccination. CDR3 nucleotide sequence: TGTGCCAGCAGCCGAACCGGGACTAGCCGCGGCGAGCAGTACTTC. Its translation: CASSRTGTSRGEQYF. The whole variable domain, remainder taken from reference TRBV14 and TRBJ2-7, is EAGVTQFPSHSVIEKGQTVTLRCDPISGHDNLYWYRRVMGKEIKFLLHFVKESKQDESGMPNNRFLAERTGGTYSTLKVQPAELEDSGVYFCASSRTGTSRGEQYFGPGTRLTVT.